These T cell receptor beta chains were read from a single sample in a study of OX40 agonist ivuxolimab in advanced cancers. Generated by immunoSEQ multiplex PCR, the TCRdb table keeps only in-frame clones and is missing some. The table has some 96,000 clones, about 79% seen once. The sequences come from CD4+ or CD8+ T cells sorted from blood, collected in a trial of the OX40 agonist ivuxolimab. These receptors originate from an adult with an advanced solid tumor such as melanoma, head and neck, liver or kidney cancer. The CDR3 runs from the conserved cysteine through the conserved F or W. A D gene is named only where the DNA matches it firmly. Not every row has a clone size; where given, it reads once, few, many or a size class.

>.|TRBJ1-2|TRBV20-1|.
CSARDPGRYTF
TGCAGTGCTAGAGACCCAGGGAGGTACACCTTC
>.|TRBJ2-2|TRBV18|.
CASPSPDTGELFF
TGTGCCAGCCCCAGCCCTGACACCGGGGAGCTGTTTTTT
>.|TRBJ2-3|TRBV28|.
CASSLGGEADTQYF
TGTGCCAGCAGTTTGGGGGGCGAGGCAGATACGCAGTATTTT
>.|TRBJ2-7|TRBV28|.
CASSSDFYEQYF
TGTGCCAGCAGTTCAGACTTCTACGAGCAGTACTTC
>.|TRBJ1-1|TRBV21-1|.
CASSKGAAGRDTEAFF
TGTGCCAGCAGCAAAGGGGCGGCAGGACGCGACACTGAAGCTTTCTTT
>TRBD2|TRBJ2-3|TRBV19|.
CASRGGGFTDTQYF
TGTGCCAGTCGGGGCGGGGGGTTCACAGATACGCAGTATTTT
>TRBD2|TRBJ2-5|TRBV30|.
CAWSEGSGGETQYF
TGTGCCTGGAGCGAGGGAAGCGGGGGGGAGACCCAGTACTTC
>.|TRBJ2-3|TRBV28|.
CASSSGGHSTDTQYF
TGTGCCAGCAGTTCGGGGGGACACTCCACAGATACGCAGTATTTT
>.|TRBJ2-2|TRBV7-2|.
CASSFSATNTGELFF
TGTGCCAGCAGCTTCTCAGCAACGAACACCGGGGAGCTGTTTTTT
>TRBD1|TRBJ2-3|TRBV7-2|.
CASSPTGVRTDTQYF
TGTGCCAGCAGCCCAACAGGGGTTCGTACAGATACGCAGTATTTT
>.|TRBJ2-7|TRBV7-6|.
CASSLQGPPYEQYF
TGTGCCAGCAGCCTACAGGGACCCCCCTACGAGCAGTACTTC
>.|TRBJ1-1|TRBV6-6|.
CASSETVNTEAFF
TGTGCCAGCAGTGAGACAGTGAACACTGAAGCTTTCTTT
>.|TRBJ1-2|TRBV6-5|.
CASSLKVGYTF
TGTGCCAGCAGTTTGAAAGTTGGCTACACCTTC
>TRBD1|TRBJ1-2|TRBV27|.
CASSSGSSQGARGYTF
TGTGCCAGCAGTTCCGGTAGCTCCCAGGGGGCTAGGGGCTACACCTTC
>TRBD2|TRBJ2-1|TRBV5-1|.
CASSSTGLAGFNEQFF
TGCGCCAGCAGCTCGACGGGACTAGCGGGATTCAATGAGCAGTTCTTC
>TRBD1|TRBJ1-5|TRBV5-1|.
CASSWSPGGHQPQHF
TGCGCCAGCAGCTGGTCGCCAGGGGGGCATCAGCCCCAGCATTTT
>.|TRBJ2-7|TRBV5-1|.
CASTMNLGSYEQYF
TGCGCCAGCACCATGAATCTAGGAAGCTACGAGCAGTACTTC
>TRBD1|TRBJ1-1|TRBV5-1|.
CASSLYRGLNTEAFF
TGCGCCAGCAGCCTCTACAGGGGATTGAACACTGAAGCTTTCTTT
>.|TRBJ1-6|TRBV18|.
CASSPRDGLYSPLHF
TGTGCCAGCTCACCCCGGGACGGATTGTATTCACCCCTCCACTTT
>TRBD2|TRBJ2-1|TRBV11-1|.
CASSLTGVSLAGGNEQFF
TGTGCCAGCAGCTTAACGGGAGTAAGTCTAGCGGGGGGCAATGAGCAGTTCTTC
>.|TRBJ2-1|TRBV7-2|.
CASSLGGARGEQFF
TGTGCCAGCAGCTTAGGAGGGGCCCGGGGTGAGCAGTTCTTC
>TRBD2|TRBJ2-1|TRBV30|.
CAWGLAGVGEQFF
TGTGCCTGGGGACTAGCGGGAGTAGGTGAGCAGTTCTTC
>TRBD1|TRBJ2-3|TRBV7-2|once
CASVQGASTDTQYF
TGTGCCAGCGTGCAGGGGGCGAGCACAGATACGCAGTATTTT
>.|TRBJ1-4|TRBV6-1|.
CASRQTEKLFF
TGTGCCAGTAGACAGACTGAAAAACTGTTTTTT
>.|TRBJ2-3|TRBV29-1|few
CSVRRTDTQYF
TGCAGCGTTCGGCGCACAGATACGCAGTATTTT
>TRBD2|TRBJ2-1|TRBV28|once
CASTGTLGLAGGNNEQFF
TGTGCCAGCACCGGGACGTTGGGACTAGCGGGGGGCAACAATGAGCAGTTCTTC
>TRBD2|TRBJ2-1|TRBV7-8|.
CASSETSGSYNEQFF
TGTGCCAGCAGCGAGACTAGCGGGAGCTACAATGAGCAGTTCTTC